These 24 T cell receptor beta chains came from one sample sequenced in a study of blood T cell repertoires in COVID-19. Profiled with immunoSEQ multiplex PCR; TCRdb holds only in-frame clones, not every one. This table has some 260,000 clones, under 95% appearing once. Sequences were obtained from PBMCs or T cells enriched from blood (not recorded which). The receptors were gathered from a woman under 30 who had recovered from COVID-19.

Here the CDR3 reads CASSLDRRWAEAFF. The CDR3 coding sequence is TGTGCCAGCAGCTTAGATCGGAGATGGGCTGAAGCTTTCTTT. J is TRBJ1-1 and V is TRBV11-1; D is unresolved. The CDR3 is made up of 14 amino acids. CDR1 is SGHAT, CDR2 FQDESV, per germline (reference sequence). Trimming took off 1 base at V and 6 bases at J, with 12 bases between the two ends.

The V gene is TRBV11-3, the J gene TRBJ1-2; the D gene is possibly TRBD1 (5 bases). The CDR3 is 15 amino acids. Germline V gives CDR1 SGHNT, CDR2 YENEEA. V lost 8 bases to trimming and J lost 4 bases, with 20 bases between them. CDR3 coding DNA: TGTGCCAGCGGTCTCCATGGGGGAGGTCCCTATGGCTACACCTTC. Translating gives CASGLHGGGPYGYTF.

This sequence joins TRBV24-1 and TRBJ2-3, with D maybe TRBD2 (6 bases). The CDR3 length is 13 residues. The germline gives CDR1 KGHDR, CDR2 SFDVKD. The V end was cut by 6 bases, the J end by 5 bases, with 11 bases between. The CDR3 nucleotides read TGTGCCACCAGTCCCTTCGGGGGAGATACGCAGTATTTT. It translates to CATSPFGGDTQYF.

The chain couples TRBV9 to TRBJ2-2, with 9 bases that match TRBD1. The V segment lost 4 bases and the J segment 3 bases; nucleotides outside the gene matches: 7. CDR1 is SGDLS, CDR2 YYNGEE, per germline. This CDR3 contains 16 residues. CDR3 loop: CASSPRGTGYTGELFF. In DNA form, the CDR3 reads TGTGCCAGCAGCCCTCGTGGGACAGGGTACACCGGGGAGCTGTTTTTT.

The chain employs TRBV5-8 and TRBJ1-2, with 8 bases aligning to TRBD1. There are 13 residues in the CDR3. J lost 8 bases, V lost 3 bases, and 6 bases had no gene match. Germline CDR1 reads SGHTS; CDR2 reads YDEGEE. Written as DNA, the CDR3 is TGTGCCAGCAGCTGGACAGGGACGAGGGGCTACACCTTC. The encoded protein is CASSWTGTRGYTF.

This clone was found once. The rearrangement uses TRBV15 and TRBJ2-7, with D maybe TRBD2 (6 bases). Trimming stripped 3 bases from V and 7 bases from J, with 10 bases between. Germline V gene data show CDR1 as LNHNV and CDR2 as YYDKDF (reference sequence). The CDR3 is 12 residues long. The chain's CDR3 is CATSRIAGEQYF. For the CDR3, the DNA is TGTGCCACCAGCAGGATTGCGGGGGAGCAGTACTTC. Full variable domain (outside the CDR3, taken from reference TRBV15 and TRBJ2-7): DAMVIQNPRYQVTQFGKPVTLSCSQTLNHNVMYWYQQKSSQAPKLLFHYYDKDFNNEADTPDNFQSRRPNTSFCFLDIRSPGLGDTAMYLCATSRIAGEQYFGPGTRLTVT.

CDR3 nucleotide sequence: TGTGCCACCAGGCTGGCAAACCTGATGAACACTGAAGCTTTCTTT. Protein product: CATRLANLMNTEAFF. This chain joins TRBV15 and TRBJ1-1; D gene ambiguous. The CDR3 has 15 amino acids. The germline V and J ends were trimmed by 6 bases and 0 bases, with 14 bases remaining between them. Germline CDR1 reads LNHNV; CDR2 reads YYDKDF (reference sequence).

This chain connects TRBV5-4 to TRBJ2-3, with 8 bases matching TRBD1. CDR1 is SGHNT, CDR2 YYREEE, per germline (reference sequence). Trimming cost V 4 bases and J 3 bases; bases outside gene matches: 4. CDR3 length: 14 amino acids. The CDR3: CASSDRGATDTQYF. CDR3 nucleotide sequence: TGTGCCAGCAGCGACAGGGGAGCGACAGATACGCAGTATTTT.

This CDR3 is CASSQAGIGAGGFSQPQHF. The CDR3, as DNA: TGTGCCAGCAGCCAAGCCGGGATTGGAGCAGGGGGCTTCAGTCAGCCCCAGCATTTT. The chain uses TRBV4-2 and TRBJ1-5; 8 nucleotides match TRBD1. CDR1 is LGHNA and CDR2 is YNFKEQ in the germline V gene. Trimming at V came to 1 base and at J to 6 bases, leaving 17 bases not matched to a gene. CDR3 length equals 19 residues.

The rearrangement links TRBV28 to TRBJ2-2, with 12 bases lining up with TRBD2. Germline loops: CDR1 MDHEN, CDR2 SYDVKM. The V and J ends lost 1 base and 7 bases, in that order; junction bases with no gene match: 7. The CDR3 has 17 amino acids. The chain's CDR3 is CASSLLTSGSFNGELFF. DNA for the CDR3: TGTGCCAGCAGTTTATTGACTAGCGGGAGTTTTAACGGGGAGCTGTTTTTT.

V usage is TRBV29-1 and J usage is TRBJ1-1; a weak D match, TRBD1 (6 bases). The V end lost 6 bases, the J end lost 3 bases, and 26 bases lay between the germline ends. This CDR3 region has 17 residues. Germline-derived CDR1 and CDR2 are SQVTM and ANQGSEA. CDR3 residues: CSVDYISKGGRDTEAFF. The CDR3 nucleotides are TGCAGCGTCGACTATATCAGTAAGGGGGGGCGGGACACTGAAGCTTTCTTT.

The J gene is TRBJ2-3, the V gene TRBV5-1; 12 bases match TRBD2. The germline gives CDR1 SGHRS, CDR2 YFSETQ. J gave up 0 bases and V 3 bases, and 5 bases lay outside the gene matches. CDR3 length: 17 amino acids. CDR3 coding DNA: TGCGCCAGCAGCTCGACTAGCGGGAGAACCAGCACAGATACGCAGTATTTT. Translation gives CASSSTSGRTSTDTQYF.

This clone turned up a few times. The rearrangement uses TRBV29-1 and TRBJ2-5; 7 nucleotides line up with TRBD1. The germline V gene encodes CDR1 SQVTM and CDR2 ANQGSEA. V was pared by 5 bases and J by 4 bases, with 4 bases of the junction left unmatched. The CDR3 spans 12 residues. For the CDR3, the DNA is TGCAGCGTTTCCCCAGGGGGAGAGACCCAGTACTTC. This sequence encodes CSVSPGGETQYF.

The genes are TRBV5-1 and TRBJ1-4; D remains unclear. Germline V gene data show CDR1 as SGHRS and CDR2 as YFSETQ. CDR3 length equals 14 residues. V lost 0 bases, J lost 0 bases, and 3 bases lay in between. This chain's CDR3 is CASSLASTNEKLFF. The CDR3 nucleotides are TGCGCCAGCAGCTTGGCGTCAACTAATGAAAAACTGTTTTTT.

The chain combines TRBV27 with TRBJ1-2, with TRBD1 matching 12 bases. This CDR3 spans 15 amino acids. The ends lost 3 bases at V and 6 bases at J; junction bases unmatched: 5. The V gene's germline CDR1 is MNHEY and CDR2 SMNVEV (reference sequence). The CDR3 DNA reads TGTGCCAGCAGTTTCATGGGACAGGGGGCCCATGGCTACACCTTC. Translated: CASSFMGQGAHGYTF.

The V and J genes are TRBV10-2 and TRBJ2-7; tentatively, D is TRBD1 (5 bases). Germline loops: CDR1 WSHSY, CDR2 SAAADI. This CDR3 spans 15 amino acids. V lost 5 bases to trimming and J lost 0 bases, with 14 bases between them. The CDR3 spells CASSTLAGSSYEQYF. CDR3 nucleotide sequence: TGCGCCAGCAGTACCTTGGCAGGGTCCTCCTACGAGCAGTACTTC.

This chain connects TRBV27 to TRBJ2-2, with D tentatively TRBD1 (5 bases). CDR1 is MNHEY and CDR2 is SMNVEV in the germline V gene (reference sequence). The V end was cut by 3 bases, the J end by 3 bases, with 11 bases between. CDR3 length: 15 residues. The CDR3 coding sequence is TGTGCCAGCAGTTTTGCCAGGGTGGACACCGGGGAGCTGTTTTTT. This sequence encodes CASSFARVDTGELFF.

The chain links TRBV6-4 to TRBJ2-2; 7 bases are a match to TRBD2. The CDR3 totals 18 residues. The germline V gene encodes CDR1 MRHNA and CDR2 SNTAGT. J lost 0 bases, V lost 2 bases, and 9 bases had no gene match. The CDR3 loop reads CASSDPRERSANTGELFF. CDR3 nucleotide sequence: TGTGCCAGCAGTGACCCGCGGGAGAGGTCGGCGAACACCGGGGAGCTGTTTTTT.

About this clone: Compared with germline, one end of the junction differs, possibly owing to a read error. The gene calls are TRBV28 and TRBJ1-4; 9 nucleotides line up with TRBD1. CDR3 size: 15 residues. Germline CDR1 reads MDHEN; CDR2 reads SYDVKM. CDR3 sequence (DNA): TGTGCCAGCAATTTAGGGGACAGGGTGGATGAAAAACTGTTTTTT. This gives the protein CASNLGDRVDEKLFF.

The J gene is TRBJ1-4, the V gene TRBV10-1; D perhaps matches TRBD1 (5 bases). V lost 9 bases to trimming and J lost 5 bases, with 31 bases between them. Germline V gives CDR1 WNHNN, CDR2 SYGVQD (reference sequence). CDR3 size: 19 residues. The CDR3: CASAKTRPLTRQQNEKLFF. The CDR3 nucleotides are TGCGCCAGTGCCAAAACCCGTCCCCTTACCCGACAGCAAAATGAAAAACTGTTTTTT.

V usage is TRBV3-1 (or the pseudogene TRBV3-2) and J usage is TRBJ2-1; 9 bases are shared with TRBD1. V was clipped by 4 bases and J by 6 bases; unmatched bases: 1. Germline V gene sequence: CDR1 LGHDT, CDR2 YNNKEL (reference sequence). The CDR3 runs 13 residues. Here the CDR3 reads CASSRDRVNEQFF. CDR3 DNA sequence: TGTGCCAGCAGCCGGGACAGGGTCAATGAGCAGTTCTTC.

The V and J genes are TRBV11-1 and TRBJ2-5, with 7 bases aligning to TRBD1. The CDR3 runs 15 residues. Per the germline V gene, CDR1 is SGHAT and CDR2 is FQDESV (reference sequence). The V and J ends lost 6 bases and 3 bases, in that order; junction bases with no gene match: 10. The CDR3 region has the DNA TGTGCCAGCAGAAGGGACAGATCCTGGGAAGAGACCCAGTACTTC. This encodes CASRRDRSWEETQYF.

The rearrangement uses TRBV7-3 and TRBJ1-5, with D possibly matching TRBD1 (6 bases). Germline-derived CDR1 and CDR2 are SGHTA and FQGTGA. Trimming took off 5 bases at V and 7 bases at J, with 12 bases between the two ends. The CDR3 length is 13 residues. CDR3 in amino acids: CASSQGHLQPQHF. The CDR3 nucleotides read TGTGCCAGCAGCCAGGGACACTTGCAGCCCCAGCATTTT.

With respect to this clone: This sample also contains other DNA sequences that code for the same CDR3. In DNA form, the CDR3 reads TGTGCCATCAGTGCCACTAGCGCAGATACGCAGTATTTT. Its translation is CAISATSADTQYF. J is TRBJ2-3 and V is TRBV10-3; 7 bases are shared with TRBD2. V shed 4 bases, J shed 4 bases, and the junction held 2 bases outside the gene matches. CDR3 size: 13 residues. Germline CDR1 ENHRY, CDR2 SYGVKD.